This TCR beta chain was observed in a study of CD8 T cells in ankylosing spondylitis. Study results and limitations: In reactive arthritis synovial fluid and blood, some motif variants had been reported before.

Germline loops: CDR1 SGHDT, CDR2 YYEEEE. The CDR3 extends over 15 amino acids. Trimming cost V 0 bases and J 5 bases, with 14 bases left between them. Of note for this clonotype: What it binds is unknown.

MiXCR was run by TCRdb on the 5' RACE reads, yielding one entry per CDR3 protein. Here the sample spans 350,000 to 400,000 distinct CDR3 sequences, around 20% being singletons. The clonotype originates from a male donor with ankylosing spondylitis or in good health (not recorded which). The gene calls are TRBV5-6 and TRBJ1-1; D unresolved. The sequenced sample was blood, either unsorted or a sorted T cell fraction (not recorded which). CDR3 in amino acids: CASSLGGRIGTEAFF. CDR3 DNA sequence: TGTGCCAGCAGCTTGGGTGGGAGGATAGGGACTGAAGCTTTCTTT.